This T cell receptor (beta chain) comes out of a study of T cells after yellow fever vaccination. Notes on the study in general: The secondary response was weaker, and its peak arrived faster, on day 5 versus 15. Only a minor proportion of clonotypes was detected across both CD4 and CD8 compartments.

This clonotype was recorded at least ten times. The target antigen is unknown. 5'RACE template switching added a universal primer site and UMIs to TCR cDNA. TCRdb processed the 5' RACE reads anew with MiXCR; each CDR3 protein has one entry. Among a few hundred thousand distinct CDR3 sequences, around 6.8% were seen once, and the ten largest hold roughly 19%. V lost 9 bases to trimming and J lost 2 bases; unmatched junction nucleotides: 12. Germline CDR1 SGHRS, CDR2 YFSETQ. This CDR3 contains 15 residues. The TCR comes from a man aged 18 to 30 who received the YFV17D yellow fever vaccine. The chain uses TRBV5-1 and TRBJ2-7, with TRBD2 matching over 9 bases. Source: PBMCs, taken about 41 days after the first yellow fever vaccination. CDR3 coding DNA: TGCGCCACCCGGAGGAGCAGCGGGGGGACCTACGAGCAGTACTTC. Protein product: CATRRSSGGTYEQYF.